Sequencing of this TCR beta chain was carried out in a study of cytomegalovirus exposure and HLA in healthy donors. Study-wide results and caveats: The authors confirmed in vitro that a few CMV-associated chains were specific for CMV antigens. A later analysis linked a missense DCLRE1C variant to TCR beta V- and J-gene trimming.

The CDR3 loop spans 15 amino acids. Germline loops: CDR1 MGHDK, CDR2 SYGVNS. The V gene lost 3 bases and the J gene lost 0 bases, with 6 bases spanning the gap. The PCR used 60 Vbeta and 13 Jbeta primers. TCRdb's copy holds only in-frame clones and misses some; the assay was immunoSEQ multiplex PCR. The repertoire holds 65,000 to 70,000 clones, with roughly nine tenths as singletons. Points on this clone: The antigen remains unidentified.

The sequenced sample was PBMCs. The sequence came from a young woman in good health and CMV-seropositive. The gene calls are TRBV25-1 and TRBJ2-6; no clear D gene. This CDR3 reads CASSDYHSGANVLTF. In nucleotides, the CDR3 is TGTGCCAGCAGTGACTACCACTCTGGGGCCAACGTCCTGACTTTC.